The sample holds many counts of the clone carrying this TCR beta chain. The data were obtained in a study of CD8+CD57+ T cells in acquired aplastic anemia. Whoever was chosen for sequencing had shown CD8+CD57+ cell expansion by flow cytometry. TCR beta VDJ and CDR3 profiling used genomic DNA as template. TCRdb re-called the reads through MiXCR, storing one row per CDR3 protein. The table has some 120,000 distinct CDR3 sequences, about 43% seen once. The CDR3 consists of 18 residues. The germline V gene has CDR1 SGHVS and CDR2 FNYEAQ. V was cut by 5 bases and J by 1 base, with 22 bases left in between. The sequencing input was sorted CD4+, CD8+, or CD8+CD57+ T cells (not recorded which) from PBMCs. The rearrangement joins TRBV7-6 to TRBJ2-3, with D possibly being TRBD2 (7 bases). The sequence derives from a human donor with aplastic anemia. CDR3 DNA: TGTGCCAGCAGCCTTGTTGGGGGGGGGGCGACGGGCACAGATACGCAGTATTTT. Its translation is CASSLVGGGATGTDTQYF.